What follows is one T cell receptor beta chain and its context. What it binds is not known. Germline CDR1 SGHTA, CDR2 FQGNSA. This CDR3 has 16 amino acids. V shed 1 base and J 2 bases; nucleotides not matched to a gene: 3. Most PBMC samples had 450 to 500 ng input DNA in six replicates. Profiling relied on immunoSEQ multiplex PCR, and the TCRdb table lists in-frame clones only, not all of them. The table shows about 42,000 clones, with roughly 77% occurring only once. The time point here: after neoadjuvant nivolumab, at surgical resection. The data derive from a study of neoadjuvant anti-PD-1 for oral cavity cancer. Study-wide results and limits: PBMC Gini-index clonality exceeded responders' in non-responders post-nivolumab.

This receptor was taken from a person aged 35-80 years with oral cavity squamous cell carcinoma. This chain joins TRBV7-2 and TRBJ2-7; 12 bases map to TRBD2. The sequenced sample was PBMCs, obtained after nivolumab (anti-PD-1) treatment. The CDR3 here is CASSLDTSGRTYEQYF. CDR3 DNA: TGTGCCAGCAGCTTAGACACTAGCGGGAGGACCTACGAGCAGTACTTC.